This TCR beta chain was sequenced during a study of cytomegalovirus exposure and HLA in healthy donors. Whole-study results and caveats: The majority of CMV-associated TCR beta chains were reported as apparently HLA-restricted in a later analysis. Per a later analysis, HLA-associated TCR beta chains showed more clonal expansion than other, equally common TCR beta chains. In a later analysis, approximately 15,000 TCR beta sequences were associated with HLA alleles at 0.05 false discovery rate.

Turning to this clone: Its specificity is unknown.

V lost 4 bases and J lost 1, with 10 bases in between. CDR1 SQVTM and CDR2 ANQGSEA come from the germline V gene. CDR3 size: 13 residues. This PCR relied on a set of 60 Vbeta primers and 13 Jbeta primers. Here immunoSEQ multiplex PCR was the method, and the copy in TCRdb shows in-frame clones only, minus some. The sample shows 30,000 to 50,000 clones, over 60% of them seen only once. This receptor was identified in a man aged 40-55 years in good health and CMV-seronegative. The chain joins TRBV29-1 to TRBJ2-5; TRBD1 might be the D (6 bases). What was sequenced was PBMCs. CDR3 sequence (DNA): TGCAGCGTTGCAGGGGAAATCCAAGAGACCCAGTACTTC. Translating it yields CSVAGEIQETQYF. The whole variable domain, filled in from reference TRBV29-1 and TRBJ2-5, reads SAVISQKPSRDICQRGTSLTIQCQVDSQVTMMFWYRQQPGQSLTLIATANQGSEATYESGFVIDKFPISRPNLTFSTLTVSNMSPEDSSIYLCSVAGEIQETQYFGPGTRLLVL.